The next 9 T cell receptor beta chains were all read from a single sample in a study of shared clonotypes between healthy human individuals. The method was immunoSEQ multiplex PCR; TCRdb's version includes in-frame clones alone and lacks a portion of them. The sample records roughly 2,500,000 clones, roughly 93% being singletons. Sequenced: naive CD4+ T cells from PBMCs. This sample's subset: CD45RA+ positively selected. These receptors were collected from a young man in good health. Some clones in this sample may be carry-over from other donors' samples.

As concerns this clone: Other DNA sequences in the same sample also yield this CDR3. The chain links TRBV2 to TRBJ2-7; possibly TRBD1 for D (5 bases). The germline CDR1 and CDR2 sequences are SNHLY and FYNNEI. The germline V and J ends were trimmed by 3 bases and 2 bases, with 11 bases remaining between them. CDR3 size: 14 residues. Here the CDR3 DNA reads TGTGCCAGCAGTGAGCAGGGCAGCACCTACGAGCAGTACTTC. Its protein product is CASSEQGSTYEQYF.

The V gene is TRBV27, the J gene TRBJ2-3; 8 bases map to TRBD2. The V gene's germline CDR1 is MNHEY and CDR2 SMNVEV (reference sequence). The trim removed 2 bases at V and 5 bases at J, leaving 6 bases unmatched. The CDR3 sequence is 15 residues long. The CDR3 DNA reads as TGTGCCAGCAGTTTAGGAGGACTAGCCAAAGATACGCAGTATTTT. Residues: CASSLGGLAKDTQYF.

This clone occurred a few times. This CDR3 is also generated by other DNA sequences in the sample. The chain employs TRBV28 and TRBJ1-1; 8 positions match TRBD1. J gave up 1 base and V 5 bases, and 3 bases lay outside the gene matches. Germline assignment: CDR1 MDHEN and CDR2 SYDVKM. The CDR3 extends over 14 amino acids. The CDR3 region is CASSLTGGNTEAFF. For the CDR3, the DNA is TGTGCCAGCAGTCTAACAGGGGGGAACACTGAAGCTTTCTTT.

This chain joins TRBV6-5 and TRBJ2-3, with TRBD1 identical over 10 bases. This CDR3 has 16 amino acids. CDR1 is MNHEY, CDR2 SVGAGI, per germline. Trimming at V came to 4 bases and at J to 2 bases, leaving 6 bases not matched to a gene. CDR3 protein: CASSWTGTGVTDTQYF. The DNA of the CDR3 is TGTGCCAGCAGTTGGACCGGGACAGGGGTCACAGATACGCAGTATTTT.

The chain links TRBV5-1 to TRBJ1-5; D not resolved. The CDR3 has 13 residues. Germline loops: CDR1 SGHRS, CDR2 YFSETQ. V lost 2 bases and J 7 bases, leaving 10 bases between the germline ends. CDR3 DNA: TGCGCCAGCAGCTTTACGGGTCTACAGCCCCAGCATTTT. This codes for CASSFTGLQPQHF.

This clone was recorded once. The chain uses TRBV6-5 and TRBJ1-5, with TRBD1 as a possible D gene (6 bases). Trimming took off 5 bases at V and 7 bases at J, with 18 bases between the two ends. The CDR3 runs 15 residues. The germline V gene has CDR1 MNHEY and CDR2 SVGAGI. In DNA, the CDR3 is TGTGCCAGCAGTCCAGGAGGGCTAGGGGGGCAGCCCCAGCATTTT. This codes for CASSPGGLGGQPQHF.

The chain combines TRBV28 with TRBJ2-7; 10 bases agree with TRBD2. The ends lost 6 bases at V and 11 bases at J; junction bases unmatched: 13. The length of the CDR3 is 14 residues. Germline V CDR1 and CDR2: MDHEN, SYDVKM. CDR3 nucleotide sequence: TGTGCCAGCAGACCGGGACTAGCGTCAGAGGGAGAGTACTTC. It translates to CASRPGLASEGEYF.

This rearrangement joins TRBV15 to TRBJ2-7, with no clear D. V lost 0 bases to trimming and J lost 3 bases, with 3 bases between them. The CDR3 has 12 amino acids. Germline CDR1 reads LNHNV; CDR2 reads YYDKDF (reference sequence). In DNA form, the CDR3 reads TGTGCCACCAGCAGAGATTTCTACGAGCAGTACTTC. Translating it yields CATSRDFYEQYF.

The J gene is TRBJ1-1, the V gene TRBV9; a possible D gene is TRBD1 (5 bases). The germline V gene has CDR1 SGDLS and CDR2 YYNGEE. The CDR3 is 18 amino acids. V was cut by 3 bases and J by 1 base, with 22 bases left in between. CDR3 DNA: TGTGCCAGCAGCGCCCCCCCGGGGACGATTAATGGGAACACTGAAGCTTTCTTT. Translating it yields CASSAPPGTINGNTEAFF.